This TCR beta chain was obtained from a study of blood T cell repertoires in COVID-19 (dated by TCRdb to between 2020 and 2021). Broadly, across the study: The collaborator samples originated in the United States, Italy and Spain and spanned the acute and convalescent phases of COVID-19. Where HLA class I and class II types were available, the types were taken from metadata supplied by the sample provider, not from assay-based typing. The material from the prospective study consisted of cDNA or gDNA derived from T cells, B-cell-depleted T cells, or PBMCs. Subjects who had been exposed to COVID-19, were actively infected with it, or had recovered from it provided the deeply sampled blood TCRbeta repertoires that made up the dataset. Samples came from the ongoing ImmuneRACE study (first 160 participants) plus 1,254 subjects from 6 global collaborators. The repertoires were released in a freely available public database intended as a resource for research on the immune response to SARS-CoV-2. The sample metadata nearly always contained a de-identified subject ID, COVID-19 status, age in years and sex. Points the paper makes about the study in general: Clinical and demographic metadata were provided uncurated, with the amount varying by source and participant.

The germline V gene yields SGHAT for CDR1 and FQNNGV for CDR2. Its CDR3 holds 15 amino acids, cysteine through phenylalanine. The retained sequence is limited to the CDR3, 45 bases, with the frame set at the first base. Clipping removes 1 base from V and 3 bases from J, with 5 as the unmatched junction base count. Collaborating institutions collected whole blood in K2EDTA tubes following their own protocols. For TCRbeta analysis, collaborators shipped samples as frozen whole blood, isolated PBMCs, or DNA extracted from either of those sample types. About this clone itself: It lacks a known antigen. No quality values exist for individual bases; no much larger clone is one base distant.

The immunoSEQ Assay, a bias-controlled multiplex PCR, was used to amplify TCRbeta CDR3 regions from genomic DNA. The authors' pipeline ran thus. The number of nucleated cells in each sample was estimated by amplification of reference gene primers within the assay. To quantify the absolute abundance of each unique TCRbeta CDR3 rearrangement, sequence reads were collapsed and filtered. For each sample, productive Simpson clonality was calculated by taking the square root of Simpson's diversity index across productive rearrangements. The source is immuneACCESS, and TCRdb retained only in-frame sequences with V and J called. Part of the clones is not carried over; for the studies checked, unresolved V genes explain less than half of this, and the remainder is unexplained. That table is the source of V, J and clone size, and D and trimming were worked out from the DNA. The sample profile shows about 220,000 clones; more than 75% of them were found once. The top ten clones comprise roughly 2% of the sample.

The sequencing input was peripheral blood. This clonotype was sampled from a man aged 40-49 years with active or convalescent COVID-19. The chain is assembled from TRBV11-2 and TRBJ1-2; 7 bases in between match TRBD1. The DNA sequence is as follows: TGTGCCAGCAGCTTAGCGGACAGGCTCCACTATGGCTACACCTTC. The encoded protein is CASSLADRLHYGYTF. The variable domain in full, with residues beyond the CDR3 obtained from the reference TRBV11-2 and TRBJ1-2 genes, is EAGVAQSPRYKIIEKRQSVAFWCNPISGHATLYWYQQILGQGPKLLIQFQNNGVVDDSQLPKDRFSAERLKGVDSTLKIQPAKLEDSAVYLCASSLADRLHYGYTFGSGTRLTVV.